Each of the 27 T cell receptor beta chains below was sequenced from the same sample in a study of monozygotic twins with inflammatory bowel disease. Reprocessing the 5' RACE reads, TCRdb reports a single entry for every CDR3 protein and omits DNA. The repertoire shows about 420,000 distinct CDR3 sequences; the top ten hold 2% to 3%. Sequencing used blood. The receptors were gathered from a human donor with ulcerative colitis or Crohn's disease, or a healthy co-twin of an affected twin (not recorded which).

The chain carries TRBV4-3 and TRBJ2-3; TCRdb's D call of TRBD1 is untestable without DNA. Per the germline V gene, CDR1 is LGHNA and CDR2 is YSLEER. The length of the CDR3 is 14 residues. CDR3 protein: CASRNRGSTDTQYF.

J is TRBJ2-1 and V is TRBV7-2; the TCRdb D gene call, TRBD2, has no DNA to confirm it. The CDR3 totals 15 residues. Germline V gene data show CDR1 as SGHTA and CDR2 as FQGNSA. Here the CDR3 reads CASSSIAGSSNEQFF.

The chain employs TRBV30 and TRBJ2-3; no DNA is available, so the TRBD1 call from TCRdb remains unchecked. Germline values: CDR1 GTSNPN, CDR2 SVGIG (reference sequence). The CDR3 sequence is 14 residues long. CDR3 protein: CAWSFGTGVYTQYF.

The CDR3 loop reads CSVDRRDSGNTIYF. The rearrangement uses TRBV29-1 and TRBJ1-3. Looked up from germline, CDR1 is SQVTM and CDR2 is ANQGSEA. The CDR3 loop spans 14 amino acids.

The gene calls are TRBV5-4 and TRBJ2-5; TCRdb lists TRBD1, though no DNA is available to test this call. In germline, CDR1 is SGHNT, CDR2 YYREEE (reference sequence). The CDR3 sequence is 13 residues long. CDR3 amino acids: CASSLKGGQTQYF.

The V and J genes are TRBV7-8 and TRBJ2-1; the TCRdb call, TRBD1, lacks DNA for checking. The CDR3 loop spans 15 amino acids. The germline CDR1 and CDR2 sequences are SGHVS and FQNEAQ. CDR3 protein: CASSGTGATYNEQFF.

The rearrangement links TRBV18 to TRBJ1-1; TCRdb proposes TRBD1, but this gene call is untestable without DNA. Per the germline V gene, CDR1 is KGHSH and CDR2 is LQKENI. This CDR3 has 15 residues. The CDR3 sequence is CASSSSTGRVTEAFF.

V usage is TRBV6-1 and J usage is TRBJ2-1; TCRdb's D call of TRBD2 is untestable without DNA. CDR1 and CDR2 (germline): MNHNS, SASEGT. This CDR3 has 16 amino acids. The CDR3 protein is CASTLGFAGGVNEQFF.

The chain carries TRBV5-6 and TRBJ2-7; TCRdb indicates TRBD1, and absent DNA this call remains unverified. CDR1 and CDR2 from the germline V gene are SGHDT and YYEEEE. The CDR3 is made up of 14 amino acids. The CDR3 loop is CASSFQTGNYEQYF.

The CDR3 is CASRKPTGMSYEQFF. The chain recombines TRBV6-1 with TRBJ2-1; TCRdb selects TRBD1, and the lack of DNA leaves this call unchecked. The CDR3 is 15 amino acids. Germline V gene data show CDR1 as MNHNS and CDR2 as SASEGT.

This chain connects TRBV13 to TRBJ2-3; TCRdb names TRBD2, which stays unverified in the absence of DNA. Germline V gives CDR1 PRHDT, CDR2 FYEKMQ (reference sequence). The length of the CDR3 is 16 residues. The CDR3: CASSFRTRPVPDTQYF.

The gene calls are TRBV4-2 and TRBJ2-3; the D gene TCRdb calls, TRBD1, cannot be checked with no DNA. This CDR3 is built from 15 residues. CDR1 and CDR2 from the germline V gene are LGHNA and YNFKEQ. The chain's CDR3 is CASSQGTGDPDTQYF.

CDR3 amino acids: CASSLTPLPGTRDDTQYF. The V gene is TRBV11-2, the J gene TRBJ2-3; TCRdb gives TRBD2 as the D gene, but with no DNA this cannot be confirmed. The germline V gene encodes CDR1 SGHAT and CDR2 FQNNGV. CDR3 length equals 18 residues. Using reference TRBV11-2 and TRBJ2-3 for the parts outside the CDR3, the full variable domain is EAGVAQSPRYKIIEKRQSVAFWCNPISGHATLYWYQQILGQGPKLLIQFQNNGVVDDSQLPKDRFSAERLKGVDSTLKIQPAKLEDSAVYLCASSLTPLPGTRDDTQYFGPGTRLTVL.

The rearrangement links TRBV2 to TRBJ2-7; with no DNA, the TCRdb D assignment of TRBD1 cannot be verified. Germline CDR1 SNHLY, CDR2 FYNNEI. This CDR3 is built from 16 residues. The CDR3 region is CASSRGDPPGGNEQYF.

The chain has TRBV3-1 and TRBJ2-5; TCRdb's D call of TRBD1 is untestable without DNA. The CDR3 is 14 amino acids. Per germline, CDR1 LGHDT and CDR2 YNNKEL (reference sequence). This CDR3 is CASSHRDNKETQYF.

The rearrangement links TRBV10-3 to TRBJ2-7. The CDR3 is 13 residues long. Germline V gives CDR1 ENHRY, CDR2 SYGVKD. The CDR3 sequence is CATANHSAYEQYF.

The chain links TRBV6-5 to TRBJ1-5. Germline V gene sequence: CDR1 MNHEY, CDR2 SVGAGI. This CDR3 contains 15 residues. This CDR3 reads CASSYSISSNQPQHF.

The chain combines TRBV28 with TRBJ2-1; TCRdb returns TRBD2, unconfirmable since there is no DNA. Germline V gene data show CDR1 as MDHEN and CDR2 as SYDVKM. The CDR3 is made up of 12 amino acids. This CDR3 is CATDSAGKEQFF.

The chain couples TRBV7-6 to TRBJ2-3. The CDR3 is 15 amino acids. Germline V lookup: CDR1 SGHVS, CDR2 FNYEAQ. The CDR3 here is CASSLASTSTDTQYF. The whole variable domain, filled in from reference TRBV7-6 and TRBJ2-3, reads GAGVSQSPRYKVTKRGQDVALRCDPISGHVSLYWYRQALGQGPEFLTYFNYEAQQDKSGLPNDRFSAERPEGSISTLTIQRTEQRDSAMYRCASSLASTSTDTQYFGPGTRLTVL.

CDR3 sequence reads: CASWPRMSNQPQHF. V usage is TRBV19 and J usage is TRBJ1-5; no DNA is available, so the TRBD1 call from TCRdb remains unchecked. From germline, CDR1 is LNHDA and CDR2 SQIVND (reference sequence). The CDR3 spans 14 residues.

The chain combines TRBV5-1 with TRBJ2-6; TCRdb's D call, TRBD1, is unchecked because there is no DNA. The CDR3 loop spans 16 amino acids. Germline CDR1 SGHRS, CDR2 YFSETQ. CDR3 amino acids: CASSLTGDSGANVLTF. The whole variable domain, filled in from reference TRBV5-1 and TRBJ2-6, reads KAGVTQTPRYLIKTRGQQVTLSCSPISGHRSVSWYQQTPGQGLQFLFEYFSETQRNKGNFPGRFSGRQFSNSRSEMNVSTLELGDSALYLCASSLTGDSGANVLTFGAGSRLTVL.

The chain has TRBV30 and TRBJ2-1; the D call from TCRdb, TRBD1, cannot be confirmed without DNA. From germline, CDR1 is GTSNPN and CDR2 SVGIG (reference sequence). The CDR3 loop spans 15 amino acids. The CDR3 sequence is CAYETAGAGYNEQFF.

The CDR3 is CASSLAQGAAEQYF. The V call is TRBV7-9, the J call TRBJ2-7; TCRdb calls TRBD1, which cannot be checked without DNA. This CDR3 is built from 14 residues. Per germline, CDR1 SEHNR and CDR2 FQNEAQ (reference sequence).

This chain links TRBV5-1 with TRBJ2-7; no DNA is available, so the TRBD2 call from TCRdb remains unchecked. The CDR3 spans 14 residues. Germline CDR1 reads SGHRS; CDR2 reads YFSETQ. Here the CDR3 reads CASSEGLAAYEQYF.

The V gene is TRBV6-5, the J gene TRBJ1-2. The CDR3 contains 13 residues. The germline V gene has CDR1 MNHEY and CDR2 SVGAGI. This chain's CDR3 is CASSYSISYGYTF.

The chain uses TRBV20-1 and TRBJ2-7; the D call of TRBD2 rests on TCRdb alone, since no DNA is present to check it. The CDR3 runs 13 residues. In germline, CDR1 is DFQATT, CDR2 SNEGSKA (reference sequence). Here the CDR3 reads CSAFFGTSNEQYF.

V gene TRBV5-1 combines with J gene TRBJ2-7; the D gene TCRdb calls, TRBD2, cannot be checked with no DNA. Germline V lookup: CDR1 SGHRS, CDR2 YFSETQ. The CDR3 consists of 15 residues. CDR3 in amino acids: CASSLQAGGPNEQYF. Supplemented by reference TRBV5-1 and TRBJ2-7, the full variable domain reads KAGVTQTPRYLIKTRGQQVTLSCSPISGHRSVSWYQQTPGQGLQFLFEYFSETQRNKGNFPGRFSGRQFSNSRSEMNVSTLELGDSALYLCASSLQAGGPNEQYFGPGTRLTVT.